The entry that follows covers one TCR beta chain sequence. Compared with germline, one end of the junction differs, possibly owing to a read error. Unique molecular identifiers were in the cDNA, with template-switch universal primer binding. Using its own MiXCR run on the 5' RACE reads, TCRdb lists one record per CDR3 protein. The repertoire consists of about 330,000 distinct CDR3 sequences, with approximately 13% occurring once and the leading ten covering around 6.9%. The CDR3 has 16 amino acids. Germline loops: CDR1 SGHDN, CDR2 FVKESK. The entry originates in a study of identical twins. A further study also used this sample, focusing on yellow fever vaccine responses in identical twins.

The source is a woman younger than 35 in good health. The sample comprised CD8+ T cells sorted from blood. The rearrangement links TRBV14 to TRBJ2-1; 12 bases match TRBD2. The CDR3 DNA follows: TGTGCCAGCAGCCCCCTACTAGCGGGGGGACACAATGAGCAGCTCTTC. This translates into CASSPLLAGGHNEQLF.